One sample yielded the 25 T cell receptor beta chains listed below, sequenced in a study of OX40 agonist ivuxolimab in advanced cancers. Library construction relied on the immunoSEQ multiplex PCR assay. TCRdb retrieved this table from immuneACCESS and kept in-frame rearrangements only. Not all clones are present; in checked studies, unresolved V genes account for under half, and no reason is known for the remainder. The sample records tens of thousands of clones, around 86% of which are singletons. Around 0.26% of the sample lies in the top ten. This sample comprised CD4+ or CD8+ T cells sorted from blood, obtained in a trial of the OX40 agonist ivuxolimab. These receptors came from an adult with an advanced solid tumor such as melanoma, head and neck, liver or kidney cancer.

The chain uses TRBV4-3 and TRBJ2-1; D unresolved. The CDR3 is 17 residues long. Germline CDR1 is LGHNA and CDR2 is YSLEER. The ends were cut back, 0 bases at V and 6 bases at J, with 18 bases in the middle. The CDR3 loop is CASSQDHRNPPGNEQFF. CDR3 DNA sequence: TGCGCCAGCAGCCAAGATCATAGAAACCCCCCGGGCAATGAGCAGTTCTTC.

This chain uses TRBV10-2 with TRBJ2-5; tentative D call: TRBD2 (6 bases). Germline assignment: CDR1 WSHSY and CDR2 SAAADI. The length of the CDR3 is 12 residues. V lost 3 bases to trimming and J lost 5 bases, with 7 bases between them. CDR3 nucleotides: TGCGCCAGCAGTGATCGGGGGGAGACCCAGTACTTC. Translation gives CASSDRGETQYF.

The chain has TRBV5-1 and TRBJ2-5; tentatively, D is TRBD1 (5 bases). The CDR3 loop spans 14 amino acids. The germline gives CDR1 SGHRS, CDR2 YFSETQ. V lost 4 bases to trimming and J lost 1 base, with 11 bases between them. CDR3 DNA: TGCGCCAGCAGCCCAGACAGTACCCAAGAGACCCAGTACTTC. This sequence encodes CASSPDSTQETQYF.

J is TRBJ2-6 and V is TRBV10-3, with D unresolved. The CDR3 is 14 residues long. The V gene lost 7 bases and the J gene lost 1 base, with 8 bases spanning the gap. Germline CDR1 is ENHRY and CDR2 is SYGVKD. In DNA form, the CDR3 reads TGTGCCATCACCCCGACTTCTGGGGCCAACGTCCTGACTTTC. Its protein product is CAITPTSGANVLTF.

V and J are TRBV7-9 and TRBJ1-1, with a weak D call TRBD1 (5 bases). Germline V CDR1 and CDR2: SEHNR, FQNEAQ (reference sequence). The length of the CDR3 is 14 residues. V lost 4 bases to trimming and J lost 6 bases, with 15 bases between them. The CDR3 loop reads CASSYTLRGPEAFF. DNA of the CDR3: TGTGCCAGCAGCTACACTTTAAGGGGACCTGAAGCTTTCTTT.

The V gene is TRBV4-3, the J gene TRBJ2-7; TRBD1 agrees at 11 bases. CDR1 is LGHNA, CDR2 YSLEER, per germline. The ends lost 0 bases at V and 4 bases at J; junction bases unmatched: 5. This CDR3 has 16 amino acids. CDR3 nucleotides: TGCGCCAGCAGCCAAGATCCAGGGACAGGGGGTTACGAGCAGTACTTC. This encodes CASSQDPGTGGYEQYF.

This clone has only one observation. The CDR3 here is CASSLWTDTDTQYF. The CDR3 DNA sequence: TGTGCCAGCAGCTTATGGACGGACACAGATACGCAGTATTTT. The chain is built from TRBV7-9 and TRBJ2-3; D is unclear. This CDR3 comprises 14 residues. Trimming cost V 2 bases and J 2 bases, with 8 bases left between them. CDR1 and CDR2 (germline): SEHNR, FQNEAQ (reference sequence).

This clone was found a few times. The rearrangement links TRBV5-4 to TRBJ2-1, with 15 bases fitting TRBD2. Per germline, CDR1 SGHNT and CDR2 YYREEE (reference sequence). This CDR3 has 19 amino acids. V lost 0 bases to trimming and J lost 6 bases; unmatched junction nucleotides: 10. In DNA, the CDR3 is TGTGCCAGCAGCTTGGGTGGGACTAGCGGGAGGCTGCTAGGCAATGAGCAGTTCTTC. Translating it yields CASSLGGTSGRLLGNEQFF.

The chain uses TRBV14 and TRBJ2-2; D gene uncertain. V shed 1 base and J shed 6 bases, with 6 bases lying between them. The germline CDR1 and CDR2 sequences are SGHDN and FVKESK. The CDR3 spans 13 residues. Written as DNA, the CDR3 is TGTGCCAGCAGCCAAGTAGGGCCCGGGGAGCTGTTTTTT. This encodes CASSQVGPGELFF.

This clone has a single count. This chain uses TRBV28 with TRBJ2-1; TRBD1 aligns across 9 bases. The CDR3 is 15 amino acids. The junction had 10 bases not matched to a gene; V was cut back by 6 bases and J by 7 bases. CDR1 is MDHEN, CDR2 SYDVKM, per germline. The CDR3 protein is CASSPWGQGGNEQFF. The CDR3 DNA reads as TGTGCCAGCAGCCCTTGGGGACAGGGCGGTAATGAGCAGTTCTTC.

J is TRBJ1-4 and V is TRBV7-9; TRBD1 agrees at 7 bases. The CDR3 has 14 amino acids. Germline trimming cut 5 bases from V and 11 bases from J; bases unmatched to any gene: 11. CDR1 and CDR2 (germline): SEHNR, FQNEAQ (reference sequence). The CDR3 nucleotides are TGTGCCAGCAGCCTCCGTGGACAACAGGGGAAACTGTTTTTT. Its protein product is CASSLRGQQGKLFF.

This rearrangement joins TRBV4-1 to TRBJ2-2; D is unclear. CDR1 is MGHRA and CDR2 is YSYEKL in the germline V gene. Trimming removed 3 bases from V and 5 bases from J, with 4 bases in between. The CDR3 sequence is 12 residues long. In DNA, the CDR3 is TGCGCCAGCAGCCAGGGGACCGGGGAGCTGTTTTTT. It encodes CASSQGTGELFF.

The chain employs TRBV27 and TRBJ2-1, with 8 bases aligning to TRBD2. CDR3 length: 15 amino acids. Germline values: CDR1 MNHEY, CDR2 SMNVEV (reference sequence). Germline trimming cut 6 bases from V and 5 bases from J; bases unmatched to any gene: 9. CDR3 DNA: TGTGCCAGCAGCCGACCGGGACTAGAGAACAATGAGCAGTTCTTC. It codes for CASSRPGLENNEQFF.

This chain joins TRBV20-1 and TRBJ2-3; TRBD2 might be the D (5 bases). Germline CDR1 is DFQATT and CDR2 is SNEGSKA (reference sequence). The V end was cut by 5 bases, the J end by 8 bases, with 11 bases between. The CDR3 totals 11 residues. CDR3 region: CSAEVAITQYF. The CDR3 nucleotides are TGCAGTGCTGAGGTAGCGATTACGCAGTATTTT.

The V call is TRBV11-3, the J call TRBJ2-1; 12 bases map to TRBD1. The CDR3 is 15 residues long. Germline values: CDR1 SGHNT, CDR2 YENEEA. V was clipped by 6 bases and J by 9 bases; unmatched bases: 9. The CDR3 region is CASSQSGQGAGEQFF. In DNA, the CDR3 is TGTGCCAGCAGTCAGTCGGGACAGGGGGCCGGTGAGCAGTTCTTC.

The chain employs TRBV27 and TRBJ1-1; tentatively, D is TRBD1 (6 bases). The CDR3 contains 15 residues. The germline V and J ends were trimmed by 7 bases and 4 bases, with 19 bases remaining between them. Per germline, CDR1 MNHEY and CDR2 SMNVEV (reference sequence). In DNA, the CDR3 is TGTGCCAGCACCGGACAGCGTGGGTTTGGCACTGAAGCTTTCTTT. This sequence encodes CASTGQRGFGTEAFF.

V gene TRBV18 combines with J gene TRBJ1-2; a possible D gene is TRBD1 (6 bases). CDR1 and CDR2 (germline): KGHSH, LQKENI. This CDR3 region has 14 residues. V was cut by 5 bases and J by 5 bases, with 15 bases left in between. CDR3: CASSTGTFEYGYTF. CDR3 in DNA: TGTGCCAGCTCAACAGGGACTTTTGAATATGGCTACACCTTC. The variable domain in full, with the rest retrieved from reference TRBV18 and TRBJ1-2, is NAGVMQNPRHLVRRRGQEARLRCSPMKGHSHVYWYRQLPEEGLKFMVYLQKENIIDESGMPKERFSAEFPKEGPSILRIQQVVRGDSAAYFCASSTGTFEYGYTFGSGTRLTVV.

Only one count was recorded for this clone. A much larger clone lies one base from this, so it may be a read error. The chain recombines TRBV11-3 with TRBJ1-5, with unresolved D. The CDR3 extends over 9 amino acids. The germline gives CDR1 SGHNT, CDR2 YENEEA. This CDR3 reads CASSQPQHF. In nucleotides, the CDR3 is TGTGCCAGCAGTCAGCCCCAGCATTTT.

The chain has TRBV18 and TRBJ2-3; no reliable D call. CDR1 and CDR2 from the germline V gene are KGHSH and LQKENI. This CDR3 has 14 residues. V was pared by 3 bases and J by 3 bases, with 10 bases between. For the CDR3, the DNA is TGTGCCAGCTCACCCCCCGAAGCGACAGATACGCAGTATTTT. Encoded protein: CASSPPEATDTQYF. The full variable domain, completed using reference TRBV18 and TRBJ2-3, is NAGVMQNPRHLVRRRGQEARLRCSPMKGHSHVYWYRQLPEEGLKFMVYLQKENIIDESGMPKERFSAEFPKEGPSILRIQQVVRGDSAAYFCASSPPEATDTQYFGPGTRLTVL.

This chain connects TRBV2 to TRBJ2-5, with TRBD2 matching 7 bases. The germline V gene encodes CDR1 SNHLY and CDR2 FYNNEI. V gave up 2 bases and J gave up 12 bases; unmatched junction bases: 6. The CDR3 has 12 residues. The DNA for the CDR3 is TGTGCCAGCAGTGAAAGCGGGGTCGGCGAGTACTTC. Its translation is CASSESGVGEYF.

This chain joins TRBV9 and TRBJ1-2; D is uncertain. Germline values: CDR1 SGDLS, CDR2 YYNGEE. Trimming took off 0 bases at V and 2 bases at J, with 5 bases between the two ends. The CDR3 runs to 13 residues. CDR3 coding DNA: TGTGCCAGCAGCGTAGTACAAAACTATGGCTACACCTTC. Translating it yields CASSVVQNYGYTF. Full variable domain (remainder filled in from reference TRBV9 and TRBJ1-2): DSGVTQTPKHLITATGQRVTLRCSPRSGDLSVYWYQQSLDQGLQFLIQYYNGEERAKGNILERFSAQQFPDLHSELNLSSLELGDSALYFCASSVVQNYGYTFGSGTRLTVV.

CDR3 DNA: TGTGCCAGCAGCTTAGGACCCGGACAGGGAACACTCCCCTACGAGCAGTACTTC. Its protein is CASSLGPGQGTLPYEQYF. The chain combines TRBV11-3 with TRBJ2-7, with 8 bases identical to TRBD1. The V gene end was trimmed by 1 base and the J gene end by 2 bases; junction bases not matched to a gene: 13. CDR3 length equals 18 residues. Germline assignment: CDR1 SGHNT and CDR2 YENEEA.

The rearrangement links TRBV7-2 to TRBJ2-7; 10 nucleotides match TRBD2. This CDR3 comprises 17 residues. Germline lookup yields CDR1 SGHTA and CDR2 FQGNSA. V gave up 0 bases and J gave up 2 bases; unmatched junction bases: 7. The CDR3 DNA reads as TGTGCCAGCAGCTTAGCTGGCCTAGCGGGAGACACCTACGAGCAGTACTTC. Translating gives CASSLAGLAGDTYEQYF.

This clone was observed a handful of times. CDR3 protein: CASSPSGFRTEAFF. CDR3 in DNA: TGTGCCAGCAGCCCATCGGGGTTTCGTACTGAAGCTTTCTTT. The rearrangement links TRBV4-2 to TRBJ1-1, with D unclear. V lost 4 bases and J lost 5, with 14 bases in between. CDR3 length: 14 amino acids. Germline CDR1 and CDR2: LGHNA and YNFKEQ.

The gene calls are TRBV11-3 and TRBJ2-5, with D uncertain. The CDR3 runs to 11 residues. Germline lookup yields CDR1 SGHNT and CDR2 YENEEA. With 5 bases removed from V and 5 bases from J, the gap between germline ends came to 6 bases. CDR3 coding DNA: TGTGCCAGCAGCCGTGGGGAGACCCAGTACTTC. It yields the protein CASSRGETQYF.